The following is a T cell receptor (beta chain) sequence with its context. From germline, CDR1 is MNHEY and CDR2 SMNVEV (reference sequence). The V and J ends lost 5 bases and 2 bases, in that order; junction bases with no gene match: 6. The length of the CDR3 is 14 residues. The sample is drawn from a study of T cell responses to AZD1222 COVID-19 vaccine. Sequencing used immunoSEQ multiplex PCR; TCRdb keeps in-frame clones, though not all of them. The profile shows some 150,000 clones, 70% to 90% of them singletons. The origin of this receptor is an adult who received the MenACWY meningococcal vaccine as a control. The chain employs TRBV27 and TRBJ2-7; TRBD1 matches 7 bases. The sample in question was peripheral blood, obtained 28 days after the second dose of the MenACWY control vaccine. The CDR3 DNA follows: TGTGCCAGCAGTCCGACAGGGAGCGCCTACGAGCAGTACTTC. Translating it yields CASSPTGSAYEQYF.